Following are 21 T cell receptor beta chains from one sample sequenced in a study of regulatory T cells in long-lasting Graves disease. In building TCR beta libraries, iRepertoire HTBI primers were used together with Arm-PCR of CDR3 regions. TCRdb processed the multiplex PCR reads anew with MiXCR; each CDR3 protein has one entry. The data show about 470,000 distinct CDR3 sequences, 20% to 25% seen once. Indicated time point: persistent/refractory GD, antithyroid drugs over 5 years with positive TRAb. Researchers made the TCR library from RNA that was extracted from PBMCs. The starting material was peripheral blood mononuclear cells (PBMCs), obtained when the disease was refractory, from a patient treated with antithyroid drugs. These receptor sequences come from a female donor with Graves disease.

The table lists this clonotype with many counts. The V gene is TRBV20-1, the J gene TRBJ1-1; 8 bases align to TRBD1. This CDR3 region has 13 residues. Per germline, CDR1 DFQATT and CDR2 SNEGSKA (reference sequence). V was pared by 5 bases and J by 1 base, with 3 bases of the junction left unmatched. The CDR3 sequence: CSAGDRQNTEAFF. The CDR3, as DNA: TGCAGTGCTGGGGACAGGCAGAACACTGAAGCTTTCTTT.

This clonotype was counted many times. The rearrangement joins TRBV9 to TRBJ1-2; tentatively, D is TRBD1 (6 bases). This CDR3 spans 13 amino acids. V lost 4 bases and J lost 6, with 13 bases in between. Germline lookup yields CDR1 SGDLS and CDR2 YYNGEE. The DNA of the CDR3 is TGTGCCAGCAGCACCACAGGGTTCAATGGCTACACCTTC. The encoded protein is CASSTTGFNGYTF. Supplemented by reference TRBV9 and TRBJ1-2, the full variable domain reads DSGVTQTPKHLITATGQRVTLRCSPRSGDLSVYWYQQSLDQGLQFLIQYYNGEERAKGNILERFSAQQFPDLHSELNLSSLELGDSALYFCASSTTGFNGYTFGSGTRLTVV.

Ten or more counts support this clonotype. This sequence joins TRBV12-3 or TRBV12-4 and TRBJ1-1, with D hard to call. The CDR3 covers 12 residues. Trimming pared 4 bases from V and 5 bases from J, leaving 8 bases between. CDR3 coding DNA: TGTGCCAGCAGTTACAATCCAACTGAAGCTTTCTTT. It is translated as CASSYNPTEAFF.

The genes are TRBV12-3 or TRBV12-4 and TRBJ1-2; 7 bases are shared with TRBD1. CDR3 length equals 17 residues. The ends lost 5 bases at V and 7 bases at J; junction bases unmatched: 19. The CDR3 reads CASSPRFTGAHASGYTF. CDR3 sequence (DNA): TGTGCCAGCAGTCCACGTTTCACAGGGGCGCACGCGAGTGGCTACACCTTC.

This clonotype was seen at least ten times. The chain uses TRBV12-3 or TRBV12-4 and TRBJ1-5; TRBD1 is a possible D gene (5 bases). The CDR3 totals 14 residues. V was trimmed by 6 bases and J by 3 bases, leaving 12 bases between them. CDR3 nucleotide sequence: TGTGCCAGCAGCCTACAGGTTATCAATCAGCCCCAGCATTTT. It yields the protein CASSLQVINQPQHF.

This clonotype was seen a handful of times. CDR3 loop: CASSVAIGEYGETQYF. The CDR3 DNA follows: TGTGCCAGCAGCGTAGCTATAGGGGAGTATGGAGAGACCCAGTACTTC. The V and J genes are TRBV9 and TRBJ2-5; D tentatively fits TRBD1 or TRBD2 (5 bases each). Trimming left V 0 bases short and J 4 bases short, with 16 bases between. The CDR3 is 16 amino acids. CDR1 and CDR2 from the germline V gene are SGDLS and YYNGEE.

This clonotype counts as medium-sized. This rearrangement joins TRBV20-1 to TRBJ1-2; D is unclear. CDR3 length: 12 residues. V lost 3 bases, J lost 2 bases, and 7 bases lay in between. Germline lookup yields CDR1 DFQATT and CDR2 SNEGSKA (reference sequence). CDR3 amino acids: CSARNSNYGYTF. The CDR3 DNA sequence: TGCAGTGCTAGGAACAGCAACTATGGCTACACCTTC.

CDR3: CASRGPTNEKLFF. In DNA, the CDR3 is TGTGCCAGCAGGGGCCCAACTAATGAAAAACTGTTTTTT. The chain joins TRBV28 to TRBJ1-4; the D is unclear. Germline V CDR1 and CDR2: MDHEN, SYDVKM. Trimming removed 6 bases at V and 0 bases at J, with 5 bases between. This CDR3 comprises 13 residues.

This clonotype has a count of ten or more. This chain uses TRBV28 with TRBJ2-4; possible D gene TRBD2, 6 bases. With 6 bases removed from V and 10 bases from J, the gap between germline ends came to 22 bases. Germline CDR1 MDHEN, CDR2 SYDVKM. The CDR3 loop spans 15 amino acids. As DNA, the CDR3 is TGTGCCAGCAGGGACCGAACCTGGATTGGGGGGATTCAGTACTTC. Protein product: CASRDRTWIGGIQYF.

The chain employs TRBV19 and TRBJ2-7, with D possibly being TRBD2 (5 bases). Germline values: CDR1 LNHDA, CDR2 SQIVND (reference sequence). This CDR3 has 14 amino acids. Trimming left V 6 bases short and J 6 bases short, with 18 bases between. The CDR3 DNA reads TGTGCCAGTAGATACTCCGCTGGAGGCGGCGAGCAGTACTTC. Protein: CASRYSAGGGEQYF.

This chain connects TRBV12-3 or TRBV12-4 to TRBJ2-5; the match to TRBD2 covers 11 bases. TRBJ2-1 explains the end of the DNA better; the J call may be wrong. The CDR3 consists of 15 residues. CDR3 in DNA: TGTGCCAGCAGTTTGTTGGCTAGCGGGGGGTCTGAACAGTTCTTC. This codes for CASSLLASGGSEQFF.

This clonotype has at least ten counts. The chain combines TRBV28 with TRBJ1-3; D uncertain. Trimming cost V 0 bases and J 4 bases, with 10 bases left between them. There are 15 residues in the CDR3. Per germline, CDR1 MDHEN and CDR2 SYDVKM. This CDR3 is CASSLWVIGGNTIYF. The CDR3 DNA sequence: TGTGCCAGCAGTTTATGGGTTATCGGAGGAAACACCATATATTTT.

This clonotype has just a few counts. The V and J genes are TRBV20-1 and TRBJ1-5, with 8 bases identical to TRBD1. From germline, CDR1 is DFQATT and CDR2 SNEGSKA (reference sequence). The CDR3 is 18 residues long. Trimming cost V 3 bases and J 4 bases; bases outside gene matches: 17. CDR3 DNA: TGCAGTGCTAGTGTGTCTAGGACAGGGTTTCAGGGGAATCAGCCCCAGCATTTT. Its translation is CSASVSRTGFQGNQPQHF.

The chain couples TRBV5-1 to TRBJ2-2; possibly TRBD1 for D (6 bases). Germline CDR1 and CDR2: SGHRS and YFSETQ. Trimming took 0 bases from V and 4 from J, leaving 16 bases between them. The CDR3 runs to 17 residues. The CDR3 spells CASSLGTGSKFTGELFF. The CDR3 DNA sequence: TGCGCCAGCAGCTTGGGTACAGGGTCGAAGTTCACCGGGGAGCTGTTTTTT.

V and J are TRBV15 and TRBJ2-7; D not resolved. The CDR3 sequence is 14 residues long. The germline V gene has CDR1 LNHNV and CDR2 YYDKDF (reference sequence). V lost 8 bases and J lost 2, with 16 bases in between. The CDR3 coding sequence is TGTGCCACCGGAGCAGGTCCAGGCCCCTACGAGCAGTACTTC. Protein product: CATGAGPGPYEQYF.

This clonotype has just a few counts. The chain has TRBV7-2 and TRBJ2-7; 7 bases map to TRBD1. Germline values: CDR1 SGHTA, CDR2 FQGNSA. J lost 4 bases, V lost 4 bases, and 7 bases had no gene match. CDR3 size: 14 residues. CDR3 region: CASSSQGFGYEQYF. For the CDR3, the DNA is TGTGCCAGCAGCTCACAGGGGTTCGGGTACGAGCAGTACTTC.

This clonotype was counted at least ten times. V and J are TRBV27 and TRBJ1-1, with a tentative D call TRBD1 (6 bases). CDR1 is MNHEY and CDR2 is SMNVEV in the germline V gene (reference sequence). V was pared by 3 bases and J by 2 bases, with 10 bases between. The CDR3 totals 14 residues. CDR3 amino acids: CASSLGTFNTEAFF. In DNA form, the CDR3 reads TGTGCCAGCAGTTTGGGGACATTTAACACTGAAGCTTTCTTT.

This clonotype showed up just once. The chain combines TRBV2 with TRBJ2-5; D is unresolved. The CDR3 length is 15 residues. In germline, CDR1 is SNHLY, CDR2 FYNNEI. The germline V and J ends were trimmed by 8 bases and 1 base, with 17 bases remaining between them. The CDR3 region has the DNA TGTGCCAGCTCACCCATTGGTAGTTCCCAAGAGACCCAGTACTTC. It encodes CASSPIGSSQETQYF.

V is TRBV3-2 and J is TRBJ2-1; the listed D gene, TRBD2, was not tested against the DNA. TRBV3-2 is flagged as a pseudogene. CDR3 length: 16 residues. CDR3 amino acids: CASSQDSDSLDNEQFF. The CDR3 DNA follows: TGTGCCAGCAGCCAAGATTCGGACTCCTTAGACAATGAGCAGTTCTTC.

This clonotype has ten or more counts. The J gene is TRBJ2-7, the V gene TRBV6-1; 8 nucleotides match TRBD1. Germline V gives CDR1 MNHNS, CDR2 SASEGT. The V segment lost 7 bases and the J segment 2 bases; nucleotides outside the gene matches: 13. This CDR3 contains 16 residues. Written as DNA, the CDR3 is TGTGCCAGCACCTACGGGGCCGGGACAGGAGCCTACGAGCAGTACTTC. Translating gives CASTYGAGTGAYEQYF.

This clonotype appeared a few times. The CDR3 bases are TGTGCCAGCAGCTTAGGACCCCCGTACAATGAGCAGTTCTTC. Amino acid sequence: CASSLGPPYNEQFF. The chain couples TRBV7-9 to TRBJ2-1; D call uncertain. Trimming shortened V by 1 base and J by 4 bases, and 8 bases separated the two germline ends. The CDR3 contains 14 residues. Germline V lookup: CDR1 SEHNR, CDR2 FQNEAQ (reference sequence).